The 12 T cell receptor beta chains below were found in one sample sequenced in a study of T cells in tuberculosis. Assay: immunoSEQ multiplex PCR; the TCRdb copy retains only in-frame clones and omits some. The sample shows nearly 60,000 clones, 88% of them seen only once. Sorting used thawed, overnight-rested PBMC stained with anti-CD3, a viability dye and GMM-loaded CD1B tetramer. The CD1B tetramers carried C32 glucose monomycolate purified from Rhodococcus equi. The material sequenced was CD1b-GMM tetramer-negative cells sorted from PBMCs. The receptor set was obtained from an adult woman with latent tuberculosis.

The V call is TRBV18, the J call TRBJ2-2; weak D call: TRBD2 (5 bases). This CDR3 has 15 amino acids. Germline V gene lookup returns CDR1 KGHSH and CDR2 LQKENI. V dropped 2 bases and J dropped 5 bases, with 12 bases sitting between them. The CDR3 coding sequence is TGTGCCAGCTCACCAGCCTCTACTAGAACCGGGGAGCTGTTTTTT. Its translation is CASSPASTRTGELFF.

V is TRBV7-2 and J is TRBJ1-5; a weak D match, TRBD1 (6 bases). V lost 5 bases to trimming and J lost 5 bases, with 10 bases between them. Germline V gene lookup returns CDR1 SGHTA and CDR2 FQGNSA. This CDR3 spans 13 amino acids. In DNA form, the CDR3 reads TGTGCCAGCAGCATCAGGGGTGATCAGCCCCAGCATTTT. The encoded protein is CASSIRGDQPQHF.

The V gene is TRBV6-5, the J gene TRBJ1-4, with 8 bases identical to TRBD1. V lost 5 bases to trimming and J lost 6 bases; unmatched junction nucleotides: 5. Germline V lookup: CDR1 MNHEY, CDR2 SVGAGI. The CDR3 runs to 14 residues. This CDR3 reads CASSAGQEHEKLFF. The CDR3 DNA is TGTGCCAGCAGTGCGGGACAGGAGCATGAAAAACTGTTTTTT.

This chain connects TRBV28 to TRBJ2-7; TRBD2 is a possible D gene (5 bases). The V and J ends lost 6 bases and 2 bases respectively, with 14 bases between them. Germline V gene data show CDR1 as MDHEN and CDR2 as SYDVKM. The CDR3 runs to 14 residues. As DNA, the CDR3 is TGTGCCAGCAGGACCCCTAGCTGGACCTACGAGCAGTACTTC. It translates to CASRTPSWTYEQYF.

The rearrangement links TRBV5-1 to TRBJ1-2; 12 nucleotides align to TRBD1. The V and J ends lost 2 bases and 4 bases, in that order; junction bases with no gene match: 12. The CDR3 extends over 18 amino acids. CDR1 and CDR2 from the germline V gene are SGHRS and YFSETQ. The CDR3 sequence is CASSFGTGGSAGSYGYTF. For the CDR3, the DNA is TGCGCCAGCAGCTTTGGGACAGGGGGCTCTGCAGGTAGCTATGGCTACACCTTC.

The chain employs TRBV13 and TRBJ1-2, with D perhaps TRBD1 (6 bases). This CDR3 region has 15 residues. Germline CDR1 reads PRHDT; CDR2 reads FYEKMQ (reference sequence). V lost 3 bases and J 8 bases, leaving 19 bases between the germline ends. CDR3 sequence: CASSLFRDTIGGYTF. The DNA for the CDR3 is TGTGCCAGCAGCTTGTTCCGGGACACAATAGGCGGCTACACCTTC.

This clone is judged medium-sized. The chain has TRBV6-4 and TRBJ2-3; D may be TRBD1 (5 bases). The CDR3 loop spans 14 amino acids. The V gene lost 3 bases and the J gene lost 2 bases, with 9 bases spanning the gap. Germline loops: CDR1 MRHNA, CDR2 SNTAGT. The CDR3 sequence: CASSEGRDTDTQYF. CDR3 DNA sequence: TGTGCCAGCAGTGAAGGCAGGGACACAGATACGCAGTATTTT.

The chain has TRBV4-1 and TRBJ2-6; 7 bases fit TRBD2. The CDR3 is 17 residues long. CDR1 is MGHRA and CDR2 is YSYEKL in the germline V gene. Trimming at V came to 1 base and at J to 1 base, leaving 4 bases not matched to a gene. The CDR3 region has the DNA TGCGCCAGCAGCCAAGTTACTAGCGTTTCTGGGGCCAACGTCCTGACTTTC. Its translation: CASSQVTSVSGANVLTF.

This sequence joins TRBV29-1 and TRBJ2-1, with 11 bases identical to TRBD2. Germline assignment: CDR1 SQVTM and CDR2 ANQGSEA. This CDR3 spans 17 amino acids. V was clipped by 3 bases and J by 4 bases; unmatched bases: 11. The CDR3 loop is CSVERLAGGPLYNEQFF. CDR3 sequence (DNA): TGCAGCGTTGAGAGGCTAGCGGGGGGTCCCTTATACAATGAGCAGTTCTTC.

The rearrangement uses TRBV19 and TRBJ1-5; 9 bases fit TRBD1. J lost 3 bases, V lost 6 bases, and 6 bases had no gene match. CDR1 and CDR2 (germline): LNHDA, SQIVND (reference sequence). The CDR3 covers 15 residues. CDR3 coding DNA: TGTGCCAGTAGCGTGGGACAGGGACTCAATCAGCCCCAGCATTTT. It is translated as CASSVGQGLNQPQHF.

This clone was recorded only once. The chain couples TRBV27 to TRBJ2-7, with 13 bases identical to TRBD2. CDR1 and CDR2 from the germline V gene are MNHEY and SMNVEV (reference sequence). This CDR3 is 15 amino acids long. With V trimmed by 7 bases and J by 7 bases, 10 bases remained unmatched. CDR3 DNA sequence: TGTGCCAGCACCCCCGGACTAGCGGGAGTGGGGGAGCAGTACTTC. Its translation is CASTPGLAGVGEQYF.

The V gene is TRBV5-4, the J gene TRBJ2-2, with D perhaps TRBD2 (5 bases). Per the germline V gene, CDR1 is SGHNT and CDR2 is YYREEE (reference sequence). This CDR3 region has 17 residues. Trimming took off 4 bases at V and 0 bases at J, with 16 bases between the two ends. This chain's CDR3 is CASSPDWGSSNTGELFF. CDR3 sequence (DNA): TGTGCCAGCAGCCCGGACTGGGGATCCTCGAACACCGGGGAGCTGTTTTTT.